A selection of T cell receptor beta chains follows, all from one sample in a study of somatic mutations in cytotoxic T cells in rheumatoid arthritis. Assay: immunoSEQ multiplex PCR; the TCRdb copy retains only in-frame clones and omits some. The data hold some 5,600 clones, with approximately 82% observed a single time. What was sequenced was CD8+ T cells sorted from blood. The receptors originated from an adult with rheumatoid arthritis. Each CDR3 is given with its conserved first and last residue. Fields, in order: D gene, V gene, J gene, clone size, CDR3 DNA, CDR3 protein. A D gene is named only where the DNA matches it firmly. Size tells how often a clone was seen (once, few, many) or the class of an expanded clone, and some rows leave it out.

-	TRBV6-4	TRBJ2-3	few	TGTGCCAGCAGTGACGGGCAGGGAAGCACAGATACGCAGTATTTT	CASSDGQGSTDTQYF
-	TRBV27	TRBJ2-7	-	TGTGCCAGCAGTCGCGGCCTCGAGCAGTACTTC	CASSRGLEQYF
TRBD1	TRBV19	TRBJ1-5	-	TGTGCCAGTAGTATTGGCCTCTGGGACAGGGGGCCGCCCCAGCATTTT	CASSIGLWDRGPPQHF
-	TRBV9	TRBJ2-7	-	TGTGCCAGCAGCCCCCAGGGCCCGCCGGAGCAGTACTTC	CASSPQGPPEQYF
-	TRBV4-3	TRBJ2-1	-	TGCGCCAGCAGCCAAGGGAGAAGACAGGTATACAATGAGCAGTTCTTC	CASSQGRRQVYNEQFF
-	TRBV7-9	TRBJ2-7	-	TGTGCCAGCAGCCTATCCTACGAGCAGTACTTC	CASSLSYEQYF
TRBD2	TRBV11-3	TRBJ2-1	-	TGTGCCAGCAGCTTGGTAATCGGGGGGGCGGCCTACAATGAGCAGTTCTTC	CASSLVIGGAAYNEQFF
-	TRBV14	TRBJ1-1	once	TGTGCCAGCAGCCAAGCCGGGGCCCTGAACACTGAAGCTTTCTTT	CASSQAGALNTEAFF
-	TRBV15	TRBJ2-6	-	TGTGCCACCAGCAGGCGAAGGACTCCCCTCGGTGGGGCCAACGTCCTGACTTTC	CATSRRRTPLGGANVLTF
TRBD2	TRBV6-5	TRBJ2-7	-	TGTGCCAGCAGTTACTCCGCGGGAGGGGGGGCCTACGAGCAGTACTTC	CASSYSAGGGAYEQYF
-	TRBV5-1	TRBJ1-1	-	TGCGCCAGCAGCTTCGGCGTGCCGTCTGAAGCTTTCTTT	CASSFGVPSEAFF
-	TRBV6-1	TRBJ2-5	-	TGTGCCACAAACAGGGAAATCCAAGAGACCCAGTACTTC	CATNREIQETQYF
-	TRBV27	TRBJ1-6	-	TGTGCCAGCAGTATACTGACCCAGGGTTCACCCCTCCACTTT	CASSILTQGSPLHF
TRBD1	TRBV7-8	TRBJ2-7	-	TGTGCCAGCAGCTTAGTAGGGGGACAGGGGGCTGAGCAGTACTTC	CASSLVGGQGAEQYF
-	TRBV2	TRBJ2-1	-	TGTGCCAGCAGCGCCTTTGAGTGGACCTACAATGAGCAGTTCTTC	CASSAFEWTYNEQFF
TRBD2	TRBV4-3	TRBJ2-3	-	TGCGCCAGCAGCCAAGATTTGTCTAGCGGGGCAGATACGCAGTATTTT	CASSQDLSSGADTQYF
TRBD2	TRBV7-6	TRBJ2-7	-	TGTGCCAGCAGCAAAACCGGGACTAGCGGGTTCTACGAGCAGTACTTC	CASSKTGTSGFYEQYF
-	TRBV2	TRBJ1-2	-	TGTGCCAGCAGTGAATACCGGGTGGCCCCCGAAGCTAACTATGGCTACACCTTC	CASSEYRVAPEANYGYTF
-	TRBV5-1	TRBJ2-5	-	TGCGCCAGCAGCTTTGGGCAGGGGGAGGCAGAGACCCAGTACTTC	CASSFGQGEAETQYF
-	TRBV11-2	TRBJ2-5	-	TGTGCCAGCAGCTTACTTGCGGACCAAGAGACCCAGTACTTC	CASSLLADQETQYF
-	TRBV6-4	TRBJ2-1	-	TGTGCCAGCAGTGACGAGGGCGACTACAATGAGCAGTTCTTC	CASSDEGDYNEQFF
TRBD2	TRBV28	TRBJ2-4	-	TGTGCCACTGGACTAGACCAAGCCAAAAACATTCAGTACTTC	CATGLDQAKNIQYF
TRBD1	TRBV5-1	TRBJ2-6	-	TGCGCCAGCAGCAACACAGGGGTTGGGGCCAACGTCCTGACTTTC	CASSNTGVGANVLTF
TRBD2	TRBV14	TRBJ2-1	few	TGTGCCAGCAGCCGGGGGGGATCAAATGAGCAGTTCTTC	CASSRGGSNEQFF
-	TRBV6-4	TRBJ2-3	-	TGTGCCAGCAGTGACTCGATCGGTAGCACAGATACGCAGTATTTT	CASSDSIGSTDTQYF
-	TRBV27	TRBJ2-1	once	TGTGCCAGCAGTTTAGGGACTCCGAATGAGCAGTTCTTC	CASSLGTPNEQFF
TRBD1	TRBV27	TRBJ2-7	-	TGTGCCAGCAGTTTAACCGGGACAGGGGGCTTGTACGAGCAGTACTTC	CASSLTGTGGLYEQYF
-	TRBV6-5	TRBJ2-4	-	TGTGCCAGCTCGGCCCTAATAGCCAAAAACATTCAGTACTTC	CASSALIAKNIQYF
TRBD1	TRBV6-5	TRBJ1-3	-	TGTGCCAGCAGTTTCGACAGGGGCGGCTCTGGAAACACCATATATTTT	CASSFDRGGSGNTIYF
-	TRBV10-2	TRBJ2-7	-	TGCGCCAGCAGTTCTCAAGGAGGACCCAACTACGAGCAGTACTTC	CASSSQGGPNYEQYF
-	TRBV4-2	TRBJ2-7	-	TGTGCCAGCAGCCAAGAGTACCCCGGGACATACTACGAGCAGTACTTC	CASSQEYPGTYYEQYF
-	TRBV4-1	TRBJ2-1	-	TGCGCCAGCAGCCAAGAAGAAAGCTCCTACAATGAGCAGTTCTTC	CASSQEESSYNEQFF
-	TRBV5-8	TRBJ2-7	-	TGTGCCAGCAGCTTGGGCGACCGGGACTTCGCCTACGAGCAGTACTTC	CASSLGDRDFAYEQYF
-	TRBV27	TRBJ1-6	-	TGTGCCAGCAGTTTATCGTCGGGCAGGGTCAATAGTAATTCACCCCTCCACTTT	CASSLSSGRVNSNSPLHF
TRBD2	TRBV28	TRBJ2-6	-	TGTGCCAGCAGTTTCGGGACTAGCAGCTCTGGGGCCAACGTCCTGACTTTC	CASSFGTSSSGANVLTF
-	TRBV6-4	TRBJ2-3	-	TGTGCCAGCTCCAGCGGAGAGGACACAGATACGCAGTATTTT	CASSSGEDTDTQYF
-	TRBV6-4	TRBJ2-3	-	TGTGCCAGCAGTGACCAGGCCGGTACAGATACGCAGTATTTT	CASSDQAGTDTQYF
TRBD1	TRBV28	TRBJ1-4	-	TGTGCCAGCAGTTTATGGGGGGCAGGGGGCCTACAAAGCTTTCTCAAAGATAGAACCCTGTTTTTT	CASSLWGAGGLQSFLKDRTLFF
TRBD1	TRBV7-6	TRBJ2-7	-	TGTGCCAGCAGCTTAGCGGGACAGGGTACGATTGAGCAGTACTTC	CASSLAGQGTIEQYF
-	TRBV21-1	TRBJ2-7	-	TGTGCCAGCAGTCTTGGGCCGGGAGAGCAAAACGAGCAGTACTTC	CASSLGPGEQNEQYF
TRBD2	TRBV7-2	TRBJ2-3	-	TGTGCCAGCAGCCATACTAGCGGGATAATCACAGATACGCAGTATTTT	CASSHTSGIITDTQYF
TRBD1	TRBV27	TRBJ2-7	few	TGTGCCAGCAGTTACCACGAGGGACAGATCTACGAGCAGTACTTC	CASSYHEGQIYEQYF
-	TRBV28	TRBJ2-7	-	TGTGCCAGCAGTTTAACACGGACACCGTGGGTGTTCGGGTACTTC	CASSLTRTPWVFGYF
-	TRBV6-4	TRBJ1-1	-	TGTGCCAGCAGTGACTCCCCGGAGAACACTGAAGCTTTCTTT	CASSDSPENTEAFF
TRBD2	TRBV7-9	TRBJ2-1	-	TGTGCCAGCAGCGCAAGCGGGAGTCAATACAATGAGCAGTTCTTC	CASSASGSQYNEQFF
TRBD2	TRBV4-2	TRBJ2-1	-	TGTGCCAGCAGCCAAACTAGCGGGAGTCTCAATGAGCAGTTCTTC	CASSQTSGSLNEQFF
TRBD2	TRBV19	TRBJ2-1	-	TGTGCCAGTCGGGCTAGCGGGGGGATATCCTACAATGAGCAGTTCTTC	CASRASGGISYNEQFF
-	TRBV7-2	TRBJ2-7	-	TGTGCCAGCAGCTTAGCCCCCTCCGGGACGGCCACCTACGAGCAGTACTTC	CASSLAPSGTATYEQYF
TRBD1	TRBV5-1	TRBJ2-7	once	TGCGCCAGCAGCTTGGGGGACAGGGGTGGAGGGGCCTACGAGCAGTACTTC	CASSLGDRGGGAYEQYF
-	TRBV4-1	TRBJ2-2	-	TGCGCCAGCAGCAAAACAGGGCCCGGGGAGCTGTTTTTT	CASSKTGPGELFF
-	TRBV27	TRBJ1-5	-	TGTGCCAGCAGTTTATCCCCGACCCAGCCCCAGCATTTT	CASSLSPTQPQHF
-	TRBV6-5	TRBJ1-3	once	TGTGCCAGCAGTTACTCGACAGAAGGAAACACCATATATTTT	CASSYSTEGNTIYF